This is a list of T cell receptor beta chains from one sample in a study of blood T cell repertoires in COVID-19. Some clones are missing from TCRdb's copy, which holds only in-frame ones; the method was immunoSEQ multiplex PCR. Among under 200,000 clones listed, roughly nine tenths were seen once. Sequencing was carried out using peripheral blood. The receptors stem from a man in his sixties with active or convalescent COVID-19. Each CDR3 is given with its conserved first and last residue. The D gene is left open where the match is weak. Size values are once, few and many counts, or a class for expanded clones, and some rows have none.

clone size	D gene	V gene	J gene	CDR3 DNA	CDR3 protein
-	-	TRBV29-1	TRBJ1-4	TGCAGCGTCAGGGAACAGTCAAATGAAAAACTGTTTTTT	CSVREQSNEKLFF
-	TRBD2	TRBV19	TRBJ2-3	TGTGCCAGTAGTACAGGACTAGCGGGGCGCACAGATACGCAGTATTTT	CASSTGLAGRTDTQYF
-	-	TRBV6-5	TRBJ1-2	TGTGCCAGCAGGGCAACTTTAGGACAGAGCTATGGCTACACCTTC	CASRATLGQSYGYTF
-	-	TRBV24-1	TRBJ2-3	TGTGCCACCAGTGATTCCCAGGTCCAGTATTTT	CATSDSQVQYF
once	TRBD2	TRBV19	TRBJ2-1	TGTGCCAGTAGTACTTCTAGCGGGGGGGCCGGTTTGAATGAGCAGTTCTTC	CASSTSSGGAGLNEQFF
-	TRBD1	TRBV29-1	TRBJ1-2	TGCAGCGTTGAAGCGGGGACAGGGCATGGCTACACCTTC	CSVEAGTGHGYTF
-	-	TRBV7-9	TRBJ2-2	TGTGCCAGCAGCCCTGAAGCAGGGTTCGCGAACACCGGGGAGCTGTTTTTT	CASSPEAGFANTGELFF
-	-	TRBV10-2	TRBJ2-7	TGCGCCAGCAGTGAGTCGTGGAGGCCAACCTACGAGCAGTACTTC	CASSESWRPTYEQYF
-	-	TRBV15	TRBJ2-2	TGTGCCACCAGCAGAGATCCGGGCGGGGAGCTGTTTTTT	CATSRDPGGELFF
few	-	TRBV2	TRBJ2-1	TGTGCCAGTGGGGAGCTAGCCTACAATGAGCAGTTCTTC	CASGELAYNEQFF
-	TRBD2	TRBV5-6	TRBJ2-1	TGTGCCAGCAGCGGGAGGGATAAGTACAATGAGCAGTTCTTC	CASSGRDKYNEQFF
-	TRBD2	TRBV7-6	TRBJ2-1	TGTGCCAGCAGCTTAGCGAATAGCGGGGGGGCCAATGAGCAGTTCTTC	CASSLANSGGANEQFF
-	-	TRBV9	TRBJ2-3	TGTGCCAACGGAATAGGGGCAGATACGCAGTATTTT	CANGIGADTQYF
-	TRBD1	TRBV6-7	TRBJ2-7	TGTGCCAGCAGTCCCCGGGACAGGGGTTCGCACGAGCAGTACTTC	CASSPRDRGSHEQYF
-	-	TRBV5-5	TRBJ1-5	TGTGCCAGCAGCCGCTGGGCGTTTGAGGGGGGGAATCAGCCCCAGCATTTT	CASSRWAFEGGNQPQHF
once	-	TRBV12-3/TRBV12-4	TRBJ1-1	TGTGCCAGCAGTTATAGCGGGGTCCCTGAAGCTTTCTTT	CASSYSGVPEAFF
-	TRBD1	TRBV7-2	TRBJ1-5	TGTGCCAGCAGCTTACAGGGGACAGGGGGAGGGCAGCCCCAGCATTTT	CASSLQGTGGGQPQHF
-	-	TRBV5-1	TRBJ2-1	TGCGCCAGCAGCTTCGGGACTTACAATGAGCAGTTCTTC	CASSFGTYNEQFF
-	TRBD1	TRBV20-1	TRBJ1-2	TGCAGTGCCGGGACAGTCTATGGCTACACCTTC	CSAGTVYGYTF
-	TRBD1	TRBV29-1	TRBJ1-1	TGCAGCGCTACAGGGGAGATGAACACTGAAGCTTTCTTT	CSATGEMNTEAFF
-	-	TRBV5-1	TRBJ2-1	TGCGCCAGCAGCGTACGACAGGCCTACAATGAGCAGTTCTTC	CASSVRQAYNEQFF
-	TRBD1	TRBV7-2	TRBJ1-6	TGTGCCAGCAATCCCCGGGACAGGGGGCACTCCTATAATTCACCCCTCCACTTT	CASNPRDRGHSYNSPLHF
once	-	TRBV6-5	TRBJ2-7	TGTGCCAGCAGCTCGACAGCTTCAACCTACGAGCAGTACTTC	CASSSTASTYEQYF
-	-	TRBV29-1	TRBJ1-1	TGCAGCGTTAACGAGGGGGACCCTGAAGCTTTCTTT	CSVNEGDPEAFF
-	TRBD1	TRBV4-1	TRBJ1-2	TGCGCCAGCAGCCAGGCCTTTCGGGACAGGGGGCGGGCCACCTTC	CASSQAFRDRGRATF
once	TRBD1	TRBV3-1/TRBV3-2	TRBJ1-2	TGTGCCAGCAGCCCTAACGGACAGGCTTATGGCTACACCTTC	CASSPNGQAYGYTF
few	-	TRBV5-1	TRBJ1-3	TGCGCCAGCAGCTTGGGAGGGAGTGGAAACACCATATATTTT	CASSLGGSGNTIYF
-	-	TRBV18	TRBJ1-5	TGTGCCAGCTCACCCGGAGGCGGTCAGCCCCAGCATTTT	CASSPGGGQPQHF